This T cell receptor (beta chain) was captured in a study of shared clonotypes between healthy human individuals. Whole-study context: The plates for each donor numbered three CD4 naive, three CD4 memory, two CD8 naive and one CD8 memory. Study conclusions and caveats: With few donors, the genetic and exposure-history diversity represented was limited.

Both subsets, CD45RA+ naive and CD45RA-negative memory, were split from the CD4+ cells. The protocol was immunoSEQ multiplex PCR, while the TCRdb copy is restricted to in-frame clones and leaves out a portion. The data hold roughly 1.4 million clones, with approximately 98.5% observed a single time. As regards this clone: Its antigen remains unknown.

The sequence was collected from a man aged 30 to 45 in good health. Sequencing was carried out using naive CD4+ T cells sorted from blood. Subset noted: CD45RA+ positively selected.

The CDR3 bases are TGTGCCAGCAGACTGGACAGGGGGCGGTCCTACGAGCAGTACTTC. Protein product: CASRLDRGRSYEQYF. V and J are TRBV7-8 and TRBJ2-7; TRBD1 agrees at 11 bases. The CDR3 totals 15 residues. V gave up 6 bases and J gave up 1 base; unmatched junction bases: 5. Germline-derived CDR1 and CDR2 are SGHVS and FQNEAQ.